This entry concerns a single TCR beta chain. Its antigen remains unknown. TCRdb re-derived calls from the RT-PCR reads in MiXCR, one entry per CDR3 protein. The sample records about 520,000 distinct CDR3 sequences, under 8.5% being singletons. This sample stems from a study of response to subunit inactivated influenza vaccine. Whole-study findings and limits: With each seasonal influenza vaccination, the authors suggested, few new T cells are recruited.

The V end was cut by 0 bases, the J end by 0 bases, with 10 bases between. The CDR3 is 16 residues long. CDR1 LGHNA and CDR2 YSLEER come from the germline V gene. The specimen comprised PBMCs from blood, sampled less than 30 months after vaccination. This chain links TRBV4-3 with TRBJ2-3; D is unresolved. The TCR comes from a man in his fifties or sixties who received an inactivated influenza vaccine. The DNA of the CDR3 is TGCGCCAGCAGCCAAGATTGGTTGGGGAGCACAGATACGCAGTATTTT. Translation gives CASSQDWLGSTDTQYF.